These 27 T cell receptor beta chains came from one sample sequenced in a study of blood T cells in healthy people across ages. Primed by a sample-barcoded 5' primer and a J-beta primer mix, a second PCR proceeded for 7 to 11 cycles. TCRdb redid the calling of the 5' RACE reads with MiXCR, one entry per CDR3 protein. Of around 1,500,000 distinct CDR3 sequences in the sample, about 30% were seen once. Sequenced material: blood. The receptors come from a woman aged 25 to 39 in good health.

CDR3 in amino acids: CASIGQGDHEQYF. CDR3 DNA sequence: TGTGCCAGCATCGGACAGGGGGACCACGAGCAGTACTTC. V gene TRBV28 combines with J gene TRBJ2-7; 10 positions agree with TRBD1. Germline trimming cut 7 bases from V and 5 bases from J; bases unmatched to any gene: 5. The V gene's germline CDR1 is MDHEN and CDR2 SYDVKM. The CDR3 extends over 13 amino acids. Filled out from reference TRBV28 and TRBJ2-7, the complete variable domain reads DVKVTQSSRYLVKRTGEKVFLECVQDMDHENMFWYRQDPGLGLRLIYFSYDVKMKEKGDIPEGYSVSREKKERFSLILESASTNQTSMYLCASIGQGDHEQYFGPGTRLTVT.

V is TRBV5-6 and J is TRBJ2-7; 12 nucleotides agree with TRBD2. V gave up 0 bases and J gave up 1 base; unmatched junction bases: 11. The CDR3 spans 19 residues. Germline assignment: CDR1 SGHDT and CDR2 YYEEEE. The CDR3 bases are TGTGCCAGCAGCTTGGCCCCTAGCGGGAGGGCCGGGGGGTCCTACGAGCAGTACTTC. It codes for CASSLAPSGRAGGSYEQYF.

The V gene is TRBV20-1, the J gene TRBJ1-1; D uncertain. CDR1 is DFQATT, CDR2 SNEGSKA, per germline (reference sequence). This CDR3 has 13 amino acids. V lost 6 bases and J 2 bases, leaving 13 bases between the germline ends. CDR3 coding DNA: TGCAGTGCGGCTCGGCAGACAAACACTGAAGCTTTCTTT. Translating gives CSAARQTNTEAFF.

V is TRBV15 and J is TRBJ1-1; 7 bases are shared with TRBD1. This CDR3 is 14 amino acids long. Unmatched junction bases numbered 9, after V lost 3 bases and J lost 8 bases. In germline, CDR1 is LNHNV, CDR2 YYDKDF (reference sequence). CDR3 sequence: CATSSPYRGVEAFF. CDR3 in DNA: TGTGCCACCAGCAGTCCATACAGGGGTGTCGAAGCTTTCTTT.

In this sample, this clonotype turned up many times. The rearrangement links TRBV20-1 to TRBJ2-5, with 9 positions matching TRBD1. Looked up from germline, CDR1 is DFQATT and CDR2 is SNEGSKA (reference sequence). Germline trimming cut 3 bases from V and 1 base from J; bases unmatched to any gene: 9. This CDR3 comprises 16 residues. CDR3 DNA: TGCAGTGCTAGCCTTCCACAGGACAGGGGCCAAGAGACCCAGTACTTC. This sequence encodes CSASLPQDRGQETQYF.

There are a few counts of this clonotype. Written as DNA, the CDR3 is TGTGCCAGCAGCTTGGGGACTAGCACTTTGGGGAATGAGCAGTTCTTC. As protein: CASSLGTSTLGNEQFF. The chain employs TRBV7-6 and TRBJ2-1; 9 bases agree with TRBD2. This CDR3 comprises 16 residues. J lost 7 bases, V lost 3 bases, and 10 bases had no gene match. The germline V gene has CDR1 SGHVS and CDR2 FNYEAQ.

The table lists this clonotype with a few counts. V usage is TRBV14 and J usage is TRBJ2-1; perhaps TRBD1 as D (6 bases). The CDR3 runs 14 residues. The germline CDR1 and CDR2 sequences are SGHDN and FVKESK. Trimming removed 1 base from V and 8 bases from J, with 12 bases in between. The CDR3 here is CASSQVTGMDEQFF. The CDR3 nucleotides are TGTGCCAGCAGCCAAGTCACAGGGATGGATGAGCAGTTCTTC.

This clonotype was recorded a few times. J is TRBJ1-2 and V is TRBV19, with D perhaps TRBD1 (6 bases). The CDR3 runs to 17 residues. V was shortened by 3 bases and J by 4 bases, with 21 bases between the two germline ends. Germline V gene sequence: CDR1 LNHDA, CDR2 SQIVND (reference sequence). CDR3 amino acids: CASSISLRGRIVYGYTF. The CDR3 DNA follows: TGTGCCAGTAGTATTAGCCTCCGGGGGCGGATCGTCTATGGCTACACCTTC.

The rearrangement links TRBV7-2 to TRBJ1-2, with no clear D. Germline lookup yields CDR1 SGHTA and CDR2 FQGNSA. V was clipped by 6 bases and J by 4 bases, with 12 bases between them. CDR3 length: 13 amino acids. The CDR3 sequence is CASSNIVGYGYTF. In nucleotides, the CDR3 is TGTGCCAGCAGTAATATAGTTGGCTATGGCTACACCTTC.

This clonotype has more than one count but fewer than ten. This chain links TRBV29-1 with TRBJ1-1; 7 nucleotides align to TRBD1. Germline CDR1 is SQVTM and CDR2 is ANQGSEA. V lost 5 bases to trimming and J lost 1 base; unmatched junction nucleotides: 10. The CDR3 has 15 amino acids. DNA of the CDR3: TGCAGCGTTCCGCCTCCCGGGACAGCGAACACTGAAGCTTTCTTT. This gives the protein CSVPPPGTANTEAFF.

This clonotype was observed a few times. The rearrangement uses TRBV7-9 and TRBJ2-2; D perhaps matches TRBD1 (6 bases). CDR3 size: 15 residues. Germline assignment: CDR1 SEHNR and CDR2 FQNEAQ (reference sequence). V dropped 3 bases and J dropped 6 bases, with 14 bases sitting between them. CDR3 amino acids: CASSFQGRISGELFF. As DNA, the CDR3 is TGTGCCAGCAGCTTTCAGGGGCGAATCTCCGGGGAGCTGTTTTTT.

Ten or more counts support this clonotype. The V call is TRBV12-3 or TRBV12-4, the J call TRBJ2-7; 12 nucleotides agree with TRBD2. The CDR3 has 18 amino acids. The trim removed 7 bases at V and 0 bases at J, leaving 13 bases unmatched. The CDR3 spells CASIPGTSGPLSSYEQYF. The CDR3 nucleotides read TGTGCCAGCATCCCCGGGACTAGCGGGCCACTTAGCTCCTACGAGCAGTACTTC.

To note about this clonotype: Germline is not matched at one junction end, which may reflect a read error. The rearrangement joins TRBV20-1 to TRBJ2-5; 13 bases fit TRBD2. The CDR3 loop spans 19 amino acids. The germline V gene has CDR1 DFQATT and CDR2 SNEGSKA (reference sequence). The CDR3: CGAERWTSGSLRLKETQYF. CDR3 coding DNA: TGCGGTGCCGAACGCTGGACTAGCGGGAGCCTACGATTAAAAGAGACCCAGTACTTC.

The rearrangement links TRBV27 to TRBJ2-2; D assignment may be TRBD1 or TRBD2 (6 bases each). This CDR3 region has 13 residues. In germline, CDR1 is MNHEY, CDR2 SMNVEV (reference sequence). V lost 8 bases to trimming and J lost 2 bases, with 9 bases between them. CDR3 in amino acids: CASGGTNTGELFF. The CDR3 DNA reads TGTGCCAGCGGCGGGACAAACACCGGGGAGCTGTTTTTT.

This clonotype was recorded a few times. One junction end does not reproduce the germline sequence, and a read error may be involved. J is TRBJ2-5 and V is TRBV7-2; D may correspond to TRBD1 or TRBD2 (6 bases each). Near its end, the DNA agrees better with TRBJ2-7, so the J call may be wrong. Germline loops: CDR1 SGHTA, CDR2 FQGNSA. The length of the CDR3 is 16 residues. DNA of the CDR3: TGTGTCAGCAGCCCCCCGGGGGCTAGAAAGTCTTTCGAGCAGTACTTC. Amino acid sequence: CVSSPPGARKSFEQYF.

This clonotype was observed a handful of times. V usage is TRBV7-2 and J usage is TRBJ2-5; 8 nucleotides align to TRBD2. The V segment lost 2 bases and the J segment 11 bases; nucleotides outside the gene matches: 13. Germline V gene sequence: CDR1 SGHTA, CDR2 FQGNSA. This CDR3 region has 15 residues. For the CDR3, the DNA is TGTGCCAGCAGCTTAACGGGAGGGCCTTTGGAGGCTCAGTACTTC. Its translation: CASSLTGGPLEAQYF.

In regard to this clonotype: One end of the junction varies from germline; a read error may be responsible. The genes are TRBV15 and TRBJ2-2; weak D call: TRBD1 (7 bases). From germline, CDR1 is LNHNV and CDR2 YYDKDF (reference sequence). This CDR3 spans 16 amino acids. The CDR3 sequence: CATSRVGGGKAGERFF. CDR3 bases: TGTGCCACCAGCAGAGTAGGAGGGGGCAAGGCCGGGGAGCGGTTTTTT. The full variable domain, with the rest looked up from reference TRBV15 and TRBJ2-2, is DAMVIQNPRYQVTQFGKPVTLSCSQTLNHNVMYWYQQKSSQAPKLLFHYYDKDFNNEADTPDNFQSRRPNTSFCFLDIRSPGLGDTAMYLCATSRVGGGKAGERFFGEGSRLTVL.

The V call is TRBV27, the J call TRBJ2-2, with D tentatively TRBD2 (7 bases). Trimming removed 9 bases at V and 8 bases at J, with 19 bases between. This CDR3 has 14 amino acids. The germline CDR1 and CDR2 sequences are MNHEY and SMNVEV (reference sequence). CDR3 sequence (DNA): TGTGCCAGGACCAGGGAGGGGGAAGGAGGGGAGCTGTTTTTT. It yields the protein CARTREGEGGELFF.

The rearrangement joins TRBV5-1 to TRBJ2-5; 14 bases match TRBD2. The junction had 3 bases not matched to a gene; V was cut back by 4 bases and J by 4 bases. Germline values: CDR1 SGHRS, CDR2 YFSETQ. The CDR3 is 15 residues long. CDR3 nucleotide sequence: TGCGCCAGCAGCATCGGACTAGCGGGAGGAGAGACCCAGTACTTC. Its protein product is CASSIGLAGGETQYF. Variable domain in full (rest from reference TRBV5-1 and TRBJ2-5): KAGVTQTPRYLIKTRGQQVTLSCSPISGHRSVSWYQQTPGQGLQFLFEYFSETQRNKGNFPGRFSGRQFSNSRSEMNVSTLELGDSALYLCASSIGLAGGETQYFGPGTRLLVL.

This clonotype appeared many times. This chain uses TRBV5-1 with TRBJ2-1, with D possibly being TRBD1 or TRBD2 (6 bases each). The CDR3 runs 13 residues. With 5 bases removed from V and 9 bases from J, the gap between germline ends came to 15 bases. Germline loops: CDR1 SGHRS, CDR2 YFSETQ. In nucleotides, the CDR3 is TGCGCCAGCAGTTATCAGGAGGGGGGTGAGCAGTTCTTC. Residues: CASSYQEGGEQFF. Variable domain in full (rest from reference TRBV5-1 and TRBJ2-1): KAGVTQTPRYLIKTRGQQVTLSCSPISGHRSVSWYQQTPGQGLQFLFEYFSETQRNKGNFPGRFSGRQFSNSRSEMNVSTLELGDSALYLCASSYQEGGEQFFGPGTRLTVL.

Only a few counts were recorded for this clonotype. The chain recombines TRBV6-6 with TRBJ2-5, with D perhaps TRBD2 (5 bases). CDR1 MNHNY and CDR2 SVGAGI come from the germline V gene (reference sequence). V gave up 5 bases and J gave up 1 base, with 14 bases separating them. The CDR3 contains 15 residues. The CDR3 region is CASSPQSAGQETQYF. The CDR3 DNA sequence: TGTGCCAGCAGTCCTCAAAGTGCGGGCCAAGAGACCCAGTACTTC.

The CDR3 coding sequence is TGCGCCAGCAGCCAAGATGCGGTGGGACCGTATGGCTACACCTTC. Its protein product is CASSQDAVGPYGYTF. V is TRBV4-1 and J is TRBJ1-2, with D possibly being TRBD1 (5 bases). Germline values: CDR1 MGHRA, CDR2 YSYEKL. V lost 0 bases to trimming and J lost 5 bases, with 13 bases between them. The CDR3 is made up of 15 amino acids.

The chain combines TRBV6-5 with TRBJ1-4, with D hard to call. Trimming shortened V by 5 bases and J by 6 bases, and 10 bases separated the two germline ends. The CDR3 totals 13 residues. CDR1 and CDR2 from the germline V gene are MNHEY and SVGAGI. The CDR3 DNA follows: TGTGCCAGCAGTACCAACACGGATGAAAAACTGTTTTTT. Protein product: CASSTNTDEKLFF.

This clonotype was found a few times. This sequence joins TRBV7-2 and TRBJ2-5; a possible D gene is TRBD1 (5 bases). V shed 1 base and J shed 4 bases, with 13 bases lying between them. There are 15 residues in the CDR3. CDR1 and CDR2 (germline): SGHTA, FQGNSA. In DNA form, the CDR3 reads TGTGCCAGCAGCTTAGTTGGGCAGGGAACAGAGACCCAGTACTTC. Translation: CASSLVGQGTETQYF.

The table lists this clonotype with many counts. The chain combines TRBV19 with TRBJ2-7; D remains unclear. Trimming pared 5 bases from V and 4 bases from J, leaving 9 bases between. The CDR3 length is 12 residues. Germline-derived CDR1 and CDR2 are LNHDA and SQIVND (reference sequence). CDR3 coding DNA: TGTGCCAGTAGTCCTCACAAATACGAGCAGTACTTC. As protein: CASSPHKYEQYF.

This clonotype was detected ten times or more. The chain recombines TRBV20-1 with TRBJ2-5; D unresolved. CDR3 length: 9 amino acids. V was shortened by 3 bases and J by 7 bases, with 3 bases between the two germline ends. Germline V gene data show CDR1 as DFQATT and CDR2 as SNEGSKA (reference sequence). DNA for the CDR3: TGCAGTGCTAGCGGGACCCAGTACTTC. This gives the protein CSASGTQYF.

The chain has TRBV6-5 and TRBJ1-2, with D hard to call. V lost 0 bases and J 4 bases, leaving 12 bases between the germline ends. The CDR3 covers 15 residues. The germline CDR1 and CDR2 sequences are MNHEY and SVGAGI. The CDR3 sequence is CASSYSSKGGYGYTF. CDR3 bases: TGTGCCAGCAGTTACTCGTCCAAGGGCGGCTATGGCTACACCTTC.